This T cell receptor beta chain is drawn from a study of shared clonotypes between healthy human individuals. Using immunoSEQ multiplex PCR, the repertoire was profiled, and TCRdb retains in-frame clones only, with some absent. Among about 1.1 million clones listed, 60% to 85% were seen once. This clone showed up many times. Germline V gene sequence: CDR1 SNHLY, CDR2 FYNNEI. This CDR3 region has 14 residues. Trimming left V 6 bases short and J 3 bases short, with 11 bases between. This chain connects TRBV2 to TRBJ1-4; the D gene is possibly TRBD1 (5 bases). The origin of this receptor is a man aged 18 to 30 in good health. Some clones in this sample may be carry-over from other donors' samples. Sequenced sample: memory CD4+ T cells from PBMCs. Specified subset: CD45RA-negative fraction. CDR3 in amino acids: CASRPGRSNEKLFF. CDR3 coding DNA: TGTGCCAGCAGGCCGGGACGGTCTAATGAAAAACTGTTTTTT. The full variable domain, in which reference TRBV2 and TRBJ1-4 provide the parts outside the CDR3, is EPEVTQTPSHQVTQMGQEVILRCVPISNHLYFYWYRQILGQKVEFLVSFYNNEISEKSEIFDDQFSVERPDGSNFTLKIRSTKLEDSAMYFCASRPGRSNEKLFFGSGTQLSVL.